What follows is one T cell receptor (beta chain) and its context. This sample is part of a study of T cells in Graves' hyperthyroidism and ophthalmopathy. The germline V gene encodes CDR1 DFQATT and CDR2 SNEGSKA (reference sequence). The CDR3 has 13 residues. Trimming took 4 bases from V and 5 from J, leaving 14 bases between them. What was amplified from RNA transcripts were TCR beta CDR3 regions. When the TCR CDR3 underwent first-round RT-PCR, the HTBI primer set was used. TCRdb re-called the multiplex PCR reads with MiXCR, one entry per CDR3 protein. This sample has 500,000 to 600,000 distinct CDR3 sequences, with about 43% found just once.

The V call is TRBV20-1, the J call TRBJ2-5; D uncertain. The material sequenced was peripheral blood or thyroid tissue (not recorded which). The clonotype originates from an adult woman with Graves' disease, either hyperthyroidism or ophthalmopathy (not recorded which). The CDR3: CSATDPVGETQYF. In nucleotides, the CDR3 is TGCAGTGCTACTGACCCGGTGGGGGAGACCCAGTACTTC.